This TCR beta chain derives from a study of T-cell memory formation after mild COVID-19. Study summary: TCR clusters mostly belonged to single donors.

J lost 2 bases, V lost 2 bases, and 4 bases had no gene match. In germline, CDR1 is SGHAT, CDR2 FQDESV (reference sequence). The CDR3 runs to 17 residues. This clonotype was detected only a few times. The antigen is unknown. 5'RACE primed at constant segments yielded TCR alpha and TCR beta cDNA libraries bearing sample barcodes and UMIs. MiXCR, applied by TCRdb to the 5' RACE reads, yields one record per CDR3 protein. The repertoire consists of around 150,000 distinct CDR3 sequences, with around a third occurring once and the leading ten covering around 12%. General study results and limits: Clones contracting day 15 to 85 were balanced CD4/CD8; later expanders leaned CD4+. The finding that pre-infection memory included some responding clones suggested that cross-reactive memory joined.

J is TRBJ2-3 and V is TRBV11-1; the match to TRBD2 covers 13 bases. This sequence was found in an adult woman who had mild COVID-19 (a few samples of this study predate the infection). Cell type and time point are not known. Specimen: PBMCs or a T cell subset sorted from them (not recorded which). The CDR3 loop is CASSLPGLAGVTDTQYF. The CDR3 bases are TGTGCCAGCAGCTTACCCGGACTAGCGGGAGTCACAGATACGCAGTATTTT.